This is a list of T cell receptor beta chains from one sample in a study of control samples from healthy donors and cancer patients. Generated by immunoSEQ multiplex PCR, the TCRdb table keeps only in-frame clones and is missing some. The sample consists of over 80,000 clones, roughly four fifths of them appearing once. Sample: blood. These receptors came from a man between 60 and 75 years old in good health. CDR3s include the opening cysteine and the closing phenylalanine or tryptophan. Fields, in order: V gene, J gene, CDR3 protein.

v_gene: TRBV19
j_gene: TRBJ1-1
CDR3aa: CASSTDRGPAAEAFF

v_gene: TRBV11-2
j_gene: TRBJ2-3
CDR3aa: CASSLGRSTDTQYF

v_gene: TRBV11-2
j_gene: TRBJ2-1
CDR3aa: CASGASGSSWDEQFF

v_gene: TRBV5-4
j_gene: TRBJ2-1
CDR3aa: CASSSRDRGLFF

v_gene: TRBV5-1
j_gene: TRBJ2-7
CDR3aa: CASSAGNYEQYF

v_gene: TRBV11-2
j_gene: TRBJ1-6
CDR3aa: CASSLAGVSSPLHF

v_gene: TRBV14
j_gene: TRBJ2-5
CDR3aa: CASRRGGETQYF

v_gene: TRBV7-9
j_gene: TRBJ2-7
CDR3aa: CASRSSGRANEQYF

v_gene: TRBV30
j_gene: TRBJ1-2
CDR3aa: CAWSVQGGNYGYTF

v_gene: TRBV4-1
j_gene: TRBJ2-1
CDR3aa: CASSQEFRTASEQFF

v_gene: TRBV7-9
j_gene: TRBJ1-6
CDR3aa: CASSLRQINSPLHF

v_gene: TRBV29-1
j_gene: TRBJ2-7
CDR3aa: CSVHDGESYEQYF

v_gene: TRBV18
j_gene: TRBJ2-3
CDR3aa: CASSPRTGQPATDTQYF

v_gene: TRBV13
j_gene: TRBJ1-3
CDR3aa: CASSLVNTIYF

v_gene: TRBV9
j_gene: TRBJ2-2
CDR3aa: CASSVAGLGTGELFF

v_gene: TRBV10-3
j_gene: TRBJ1-1
CDR3aa: CAITRTGGANTEAFF

v_gene: TRBV5-6
j_gene: TRBJ2-3
CDR3aa: CASSLTSGRSDSSGTQYF

v_gene: TRBV6-5
j_gene: TRBJ2-7
CDR3aa: CASSLIQGAGEQYF

v_gene: TRBV28
j_gene: TRBJ1-2
CDR3aa: CASTLWPGYNYGYTF

v_gene: TRBV2
j_gene: TRBJ1-1
CDR3aa: CASSEARTGSTEAFF

v_gene: TRBV4-1
j_gene: TRBJ2-1
CDR3aa: CASSPSGQEYNEQFF

v_gene: TRBV6-5
j_gene: TRBJ2-1
CDR3aa: CASKVVPGNNEQFF

v_gene: TRBV29-1
j_gene: TRBJ2-7
CDR3aa: CSARQGVPYEQYF

v_gene: TRBV27
j_gene: TRBJ2-7
CDR3aa: CASSSPGQARDEQYF

v_gene: TRBV5-1
j_gene: TRBJ1-1
CDR3aa: CASSPGTGGTEAFF

v_gene: TRBV4-1
j_gene: TRBJ2-7
CDR3aa: CASSQGGGLHREQYF

v_gene: TRBV11-2
j_gene: TRBJ2-5
CDR3aa: CASSFLGQGVETQYF

v_gene: TRBV5-4
j_gene: TRBJ2-5
CDR3aa: CASSSTLAGGETQYF

v_gene: TRBV6-4
j_gene: TRBJ2-7
CDR3aa: CASSDSRGPHSPGYF

v_gene: TRBV5-1
j_gene: TRBJ2-2
CDR3aa: CASSLDSANTGELFF

v_gene: TRBV5-1
j_gene: TRBJ2-1
CDR3aa: CASSPAEGAGYNEQFF

v_gene: TRBV2
j_gene: TRBJ2-7
CDR3aa: CASRDRVPTYEQYF

v_gene: TRBV19
j_gene: TRBJ2-2
CDR3aa: CASSNRGGGGELFF

v_gene: TRBV6-2/TRBV6-3
j_gene: TRBJ2-7
CDR3aa: CASSSTGGPKGEQYF

v_gene: TRBV20-1
j_gene: TRBJ2-1
CDR3aa: CSAPRGRRQFF

v_gene: TRBV5-1
j_gene: TRBJ1-2
CDR3aa: CASSEPGQGAYGYTF

v_gene: TRBV19
j_gene: TRBJ2-7
CDR3aa: CASSIGGEQYF

v_gene: TRBV5-1
j_gene: TRBJ2-5
CDR3aa: CASSLSSKETQYF

v_gene: TRBV19
j_gene: TRBJ2-3
CDR3aa: CASSLGQGQQYF

v_gene: TRBV5-1
j_gene: TRBJ2-2
CDR3aa: CASSSNTGELFF

v_gene: TRBV5-4
j_gene: TRBJ2-5
CDR3aa: CASNFAGAAQETQYF

v_gene: TRBV14
j_gene: TRBJ2-3
CDR3aa: CASSQAGYNTDTQYF